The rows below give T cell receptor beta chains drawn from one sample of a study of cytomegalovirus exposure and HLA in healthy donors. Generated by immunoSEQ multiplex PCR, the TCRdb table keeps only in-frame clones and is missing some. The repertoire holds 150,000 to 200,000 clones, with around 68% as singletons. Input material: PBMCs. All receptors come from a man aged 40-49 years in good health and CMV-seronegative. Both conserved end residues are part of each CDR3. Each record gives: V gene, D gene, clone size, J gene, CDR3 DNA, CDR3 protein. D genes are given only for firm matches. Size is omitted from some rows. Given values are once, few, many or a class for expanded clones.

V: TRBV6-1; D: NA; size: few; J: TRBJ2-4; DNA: TGTGCCAGCACTACCGAGCGGTACAAAAACATTCAGTACTTC; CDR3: CASTTERYKNIQYF
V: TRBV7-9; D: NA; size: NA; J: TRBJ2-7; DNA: TGTGCCAGCAGCTGGCCACCGGGAACCTACGAGCAGTACTTC; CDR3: CASSWPPGTYEQYF
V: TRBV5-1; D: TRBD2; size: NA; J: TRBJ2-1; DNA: TGCGCCAGCAGCTTGGGGGGGGGTGGTTTGTACAATGAGCAGTTCTTC; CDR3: CASSLGGGGLYNEQFF
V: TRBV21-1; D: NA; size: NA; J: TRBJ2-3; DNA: TGTGCCAGCAGCAATCCAGGTTATAGCGGGGGGACCAGCACAGATACGCAGTATTTT; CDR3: CASSNPGYSGGTSTDTQYF
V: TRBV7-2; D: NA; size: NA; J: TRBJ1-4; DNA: TGTGCCAGCAGCCCCAACGGGGGGGGCACTAATGAAAAACTGTTTTTT; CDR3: CASSPNGGGTNEKLFF
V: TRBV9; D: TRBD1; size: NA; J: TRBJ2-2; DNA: TGTGCCAGCAGCGCCAGACAGGGGGCTGGCACCGGGGAGCTGTTTTTT; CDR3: CASSARQGAGTGELFF
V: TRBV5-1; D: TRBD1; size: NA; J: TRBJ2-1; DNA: TGCGCCAGCAGCCGACGGACAGGGAGCGATGAGCAGTTCTTC; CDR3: CASSRRTGSDEQFF
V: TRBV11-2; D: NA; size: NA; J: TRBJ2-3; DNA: TGTGCCAGCAGCTTAGTCCCGGACAGTAGCACAGATACGCAGTATTTT; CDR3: CASSLVPDSSTDTQYF
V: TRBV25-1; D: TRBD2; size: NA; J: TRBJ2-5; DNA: TGTGCCAGCAGTGGTGCTAGCGGGTCGGGAGAGCAGTACTTC; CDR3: CASSGASGSGEQYF
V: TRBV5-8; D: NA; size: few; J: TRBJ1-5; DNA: TGTGCCAGCAGCTTGGGTACGTTACGGCAGCCCCAGCATTTT; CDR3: CASSLGTLRQPQHF
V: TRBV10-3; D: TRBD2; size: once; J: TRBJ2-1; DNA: TGTGCCATCAGTGGGACTAGCGGGAATTCCTACAATGAGCAGTTCTTC; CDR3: CAISGTSGNSYNEQFF
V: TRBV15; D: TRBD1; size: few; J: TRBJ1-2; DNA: TGTGCCACCAGCAGAGAGGCCAGGGGGCTTAGGGGCTACACCTTC; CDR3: CATSREARGLRGYTF
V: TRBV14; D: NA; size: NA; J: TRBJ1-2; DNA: TGTGCCAGCAGCCAATCAGGATATGGCTACACCTTC; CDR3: CASSQSGYGYTF